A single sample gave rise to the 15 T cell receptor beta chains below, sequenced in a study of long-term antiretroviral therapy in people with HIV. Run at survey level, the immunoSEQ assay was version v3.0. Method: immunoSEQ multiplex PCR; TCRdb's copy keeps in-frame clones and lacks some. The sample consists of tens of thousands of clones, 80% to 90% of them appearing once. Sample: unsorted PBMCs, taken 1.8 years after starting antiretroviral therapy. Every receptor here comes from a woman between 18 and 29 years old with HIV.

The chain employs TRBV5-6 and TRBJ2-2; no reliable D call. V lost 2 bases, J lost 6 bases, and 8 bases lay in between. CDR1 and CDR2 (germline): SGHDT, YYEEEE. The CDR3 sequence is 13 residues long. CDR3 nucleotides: TGTGCCAGCAGCTTTTGGGTCGCCGGGGAGCTGTTTTTT. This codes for CASSFWVAGELFF.

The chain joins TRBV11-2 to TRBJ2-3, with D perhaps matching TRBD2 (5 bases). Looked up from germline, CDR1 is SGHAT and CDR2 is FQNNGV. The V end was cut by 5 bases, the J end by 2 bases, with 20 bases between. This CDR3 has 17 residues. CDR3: CASSPPELLDFTDTQYF. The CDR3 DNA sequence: TGTGCCAGCAGCCCCCCGGAGCTACTAGACTTCACAGATACGCAGTATTTT.

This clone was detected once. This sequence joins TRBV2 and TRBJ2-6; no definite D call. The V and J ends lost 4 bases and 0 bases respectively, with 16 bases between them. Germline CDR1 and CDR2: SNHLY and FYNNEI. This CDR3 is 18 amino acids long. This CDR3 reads CASSVQLGKDSGANVLTF. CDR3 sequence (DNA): TGTGCCAGCAGTGTACAGTTAGGAAAGGACTCTGGGGCCAACGTCCTGACTTTC.

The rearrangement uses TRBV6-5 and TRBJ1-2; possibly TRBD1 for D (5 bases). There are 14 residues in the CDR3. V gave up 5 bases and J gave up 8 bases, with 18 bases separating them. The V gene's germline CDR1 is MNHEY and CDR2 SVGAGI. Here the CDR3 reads CASSPRGGLWGYTF. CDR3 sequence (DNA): TGTGCCAGCAGTCCCCGGGGGGGTCTGTGGGGCTACACCTTC.

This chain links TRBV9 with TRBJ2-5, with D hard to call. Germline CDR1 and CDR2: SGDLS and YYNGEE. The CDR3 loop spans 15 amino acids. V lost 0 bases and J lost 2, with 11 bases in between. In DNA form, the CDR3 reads TGTGCCAGCAGCGTAGGCGCCGGTGTTCAAGAGACCCAGTACTTC. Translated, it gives CASSVGAGVQETQYF.

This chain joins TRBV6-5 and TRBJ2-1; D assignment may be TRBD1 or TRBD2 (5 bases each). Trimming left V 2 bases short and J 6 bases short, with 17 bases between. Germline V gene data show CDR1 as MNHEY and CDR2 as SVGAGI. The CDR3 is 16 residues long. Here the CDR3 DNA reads TGTGCCAGCAGTTACGAGGGGACCCCGTTTCTCAATGAGCAGTTCTTC. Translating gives CASSYEGTPFLNEQFF.

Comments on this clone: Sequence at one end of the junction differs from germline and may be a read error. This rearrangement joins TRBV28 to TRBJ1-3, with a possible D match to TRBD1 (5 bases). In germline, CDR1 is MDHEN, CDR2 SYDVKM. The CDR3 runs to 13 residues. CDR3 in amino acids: CASSLQGQGGTDF. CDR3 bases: TGTGCCAGCAGTCTCCAAGGCCAGGGTGGCACGGATTTT.

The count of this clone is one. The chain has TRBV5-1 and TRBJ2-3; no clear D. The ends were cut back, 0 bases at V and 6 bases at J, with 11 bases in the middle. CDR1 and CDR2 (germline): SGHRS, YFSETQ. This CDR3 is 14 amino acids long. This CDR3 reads CASSLEGRPDTQYF. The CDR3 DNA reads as TGCGCCAGCAGCTTGGAAGGTAGGCCGGATACGCAGTATTTT.

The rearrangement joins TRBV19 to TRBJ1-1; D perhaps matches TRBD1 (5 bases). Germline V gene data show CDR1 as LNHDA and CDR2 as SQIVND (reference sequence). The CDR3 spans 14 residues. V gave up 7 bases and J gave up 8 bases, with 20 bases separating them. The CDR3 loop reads CASTPLGGDLEAFF. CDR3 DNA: TGTGCCAGTACCCCCCTCGGTGGGGACTTAGAAGCTTTCTTT.

The DNA for the CDR3 is TGTGCCAGCAGCGTAGAACGGGTCTGGGATGAGCAGTTCTTC. Its translation: CASSVERVWDEQFF. V usage is TRBV9 and J usage is TRBJ2-1; D not resolved. Deletions cut 0 bases from V and 8 bases from J, with 12 bases between. Germline V gene sequence: CDR1 SGDLS, CDR2 YYNGEE. CDR3 length equals 14 residues.

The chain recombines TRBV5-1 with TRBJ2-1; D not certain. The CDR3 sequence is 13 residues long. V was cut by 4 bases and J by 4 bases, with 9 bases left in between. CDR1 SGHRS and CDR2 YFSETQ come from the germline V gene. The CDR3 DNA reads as TGCGCCAGCAGCCCGGCGAGTTACAATGAGCAGTTCTTC. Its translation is CASSPASYNEQFF.

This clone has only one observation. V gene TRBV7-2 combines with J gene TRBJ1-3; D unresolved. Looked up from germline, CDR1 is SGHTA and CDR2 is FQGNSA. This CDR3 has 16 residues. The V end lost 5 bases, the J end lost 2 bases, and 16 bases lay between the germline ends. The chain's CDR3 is CASSPMRWSTGNTIYF. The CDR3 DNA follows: TGTGCCAGCAGCCCTATGAGGTGGAGCACTGGAAACACCATATATTTT.

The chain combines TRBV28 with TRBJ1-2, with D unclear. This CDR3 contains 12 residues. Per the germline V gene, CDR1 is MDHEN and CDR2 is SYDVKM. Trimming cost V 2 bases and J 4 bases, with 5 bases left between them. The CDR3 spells CASSLAVYGYTF. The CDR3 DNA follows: TGTGCCAGCAGTTTAGCAGTCTATGGCTACACCTTC.

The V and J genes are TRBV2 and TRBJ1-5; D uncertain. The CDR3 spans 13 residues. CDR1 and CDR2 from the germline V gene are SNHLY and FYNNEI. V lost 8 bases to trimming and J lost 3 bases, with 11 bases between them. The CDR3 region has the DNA TGTGCCAGCGGACCGACCGCCAATCAGCCCCAGCATTTT. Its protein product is CASGPTANQPQHF. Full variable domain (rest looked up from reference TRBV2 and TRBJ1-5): EPEVTQTPSHQVTQMGQEVILRCVPISNHLYFYWYRQILGQKVEFLVSFYNNEISEKSEIFDDQFSVERPDGSNFTLKIRSTKLEDSAMYFCASGPTANQPQHFGDGTRLSIL.

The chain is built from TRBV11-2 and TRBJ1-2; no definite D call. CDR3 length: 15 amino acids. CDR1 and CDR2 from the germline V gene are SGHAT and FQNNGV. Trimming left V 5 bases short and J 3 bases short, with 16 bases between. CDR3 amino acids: CASSPRASGHYGYTF. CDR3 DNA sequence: TGTGCCAGCAGCCCGAGGGCCAGCGGTCACTATGGCTACACCTTC.